This is a list of T cell receptor beta chains from one sample in a study of identical twins. TCRdb itself ran the 5' RACE reads through MiXCR, one entry per CDR3 protein. The profile shows approximately 1.8 million distinct CDR3 sequences, under 35% of them singletons. Sequenced: cord blood. The receptors here all came from a newborn girl in good health. The CDR3 runs from the conserved cysteine through the conserved F or W.

j_call | v_call | cdr3_aa
TRBJ2-7 | TRBV28 | CAIYRDRGRNDHKTYEQYF
NA | TRBV5-1 | CASSAGWKNIQYF
TRBJ1-2 | TRBV10-3 | CAISDEGGQYYGYTF
TRBJ2-1 | TRBV4-1 | CASSQVLSSGRANNEQFF
TRBJ1-2 | TRBV11-2 | CASSLLQSYGYTF
TRBJ2-3 | TRBV3-1 | CASSRRLAASTDTQYF
TRBJ1-4 | TRBV20-1 | CSAPFSSSEKLFF
TRBJ2-3 | TRBV2 | CASTGPQRDTQYF
TRBJ1-1 | TRBV20-1 | CSSSWDAVEAFF
TRBJ2-1 | TRBV28 | CASRVLAGKSEQFF
TRBJ2-1 | TRBV28 | CASSFGQGCNEQFF
TRBJ2-7 | TRBV20-1 | CSASLWGTASYEQYF
TRBJ2-3 | TRBV24-1 | CATSDPTRDTQYF
TRBJ2-7 | TRBV3-1 | CASSRRILAGDEQYF
TRBJ2-7 | TRBV7-9 | CASSSSGTSYEQYF
TRBJ2-3 | TRBV20-1 | CSAARKPTDTQYF
NA | TRBV20-1 | CSASGINSSYNEQYF
TRBJ2-3 | TRBV28 | CASSLRISTDTQYF
TRBJ1-5 | TRBV6-1 | CASSGTGTIGNQPQHF
TRBJ2-7 | TRBV10-3 | CAISELGLGNEQYF
TRBJ1-1 | TRBV5-6 | CASSLEDMNTEAFF
TRBJ2-1 | TRBV10-3 | CTISSRGYRSYNEQFF
TRBJ2-7 | TRBV6-2/TRBV6-3 | CASSGPGTGWTYEQYF
TRBJ2-7 | TRBV7-2 | CASSETTSGGYEQYF
TRBJ2-1 | TRBV7-2 | CASSRRNEQFF
TRBJ1-1 | TRBV7-8 | CASSLSGSQEAFF
TRBJ1-2 | TRBV6-5 | CASSPFGHSNYGYTF
TRBJ1-4 | TRBV7-6 | CASSSGGEKLFF
TRBJ2-1 | TRBV5-1 | CASREGSSYNEQFF
TRBJ2-3 | TRBV24-1 | CATSDLRDTDTQYF
TRBJ2-2 | TRBV28 | CASSLWNGRGAGELFF
TRBJ1-2 | TRBV5-1 | CASSLLGQGGYGYTF
TRBJ2-2 | TRBV25-1 | CASSESVSGTGELFF
TRBJ2-1 | TRBV20-1 | CSAPREGRNEQFF
TRBJ2-7 | TRBV28 | CASSYQGLRPTYEQYF
TRBJ2-4 | TRBV2 | CASSAGTSSYKQYF
TRBJ2-7 | TRBV29-1 | CSGGTGYEQYF
TRBJ1-4 | TRBV28 | CASSRDRSTNEKLFF
TRBJ2-3 | TRBV5-1 | CASSLAESSTDTQYF
TRBJ2-3 | TRBV10-3 | CAIRGTATSGSTDTQYF
TRBJ2-3 | TRBV7-2 | CASKKGTHPEAQYF
TRBJ2-7 | TRBV3-1 | CASSLRTSGKDEQYF
TRBJ2-5 | TRBV3-1 | CASSQVSNRYNEQYF
TRBJ2-7 | TRBV9 | CASNPDGGTYEQYF
TRBJ2-4 | TRBV5-8 | CASTTGHRLAKNIQYF
TRBJ1-2 | TRBV28 | CASSLSSHSGTGKNYGYTF
TRBJ1-6 | TRBV20-1 | CSAKPRQGYSPLHF
TRBJ1-1 | TRBV9 | CASSVGGGLGGTEAFF
TRBJ1-2 | TRBV20-1 | CSASLGSTVNGYTF
TRBJ2-1 | TRBV4-2 | CASSPVSGQGGYNEQFF
TRBJ2-3 | TRBV20-1 | CSARAGRIPDTQYF
TRBJ2-7 | TRBV15 | CATSRDGSYGQYF
TRBJ2-1 | TRBV12-3/TRBV12-4 | CASSPGTGKVRPGEQFF
TRBJ2-5 | TRBV29-1 | CSIRQQGTFETQYF